The clone carrying this TCR beta chain was counted only a few times. Its antigen remains unknown. These data are taken from a study of T cells after yellow fever vaccination. The length of the CDR3 is 17 residues. Trimming left V 6 bases short and J 1 base short, with 18 bases between. Germline CDR1 reads WNHNN; CDR2 reads SYGVQD (reference sequence). Via MiXCR, TCRdb re-called the 5' RACE reads, giving one row per CDR3 protein. Here the sample spans some 160,000 distinct CDR3 sequences, about 7% being singletons. Whole-study findings and limits: FACS-sorted repertoires could contain abundant clonotypes contaminating from the bulk population. Boosting was followed by the reappearance of most primary-vaccination clones (around 95% CD4, around 86% CD8).

The receptor was isolated from a man aged 18 to 30 who received the YFV17D yellow fever vaccine. This sequence joins TRBV10-1 and TRBJ2-2; D might be TRBD1 or TRBD2, each matching 6 bases. This specimen consisted of CD4+ T cells sorted from PBMCs, obtained about 5 days after the first yellow fever vaccination. CDR3 loop: CASSEAGLGQNTGELFF. CDR3 DNA: TGCGCCAGCAGCGAGGCGGGGTTGGGACAGAACACCGGGGAGCTGTTTTTT.